These 25 T cell receptor beta chains were all obtained from the same sample, sequenced in a study of regulatory T cells in long-lasting Graves disease. According to the study, TCR beta libraries were built with iRepertoire HTBI primers and CDR3-region Arm-PCR. TCRdb recomputed calls from the multiplex PCR reads with MiXCR, one row per CDR3 protein. The sample records over 450,000 distinct CDR3 sequences, about 22% being singletons. Noted time point: persistent/refractory GD, antithyroid drugs over 5 years with positive TRAb. From RNA extracted from PBMCs, the TCR library was made. This sample comprised peripheral blood mononuclear cells (PBMCs), obtained when the disease was refractory, from a patient treated with antithyroid drugs. These TCRs come from a female donor with Graves disease.

CDR3 DNA: TGCGCCAGCAGCCAAGACCAGGGCGACGAGGGCTACACCTTC. This sequence encodes CASSQDQGDEGYTF. The gene calls are TRBV4-1 and TRBJ1-2, with D tentatively TRBD1 (5 bases). Between the trimmed V and J ends, which lost 0 bases and 8 bases, there was a span of 13 bases. This CDR3 is 14 amino acids long. Germline CDR1 MGHRA, CDR2 YSYEKL.

The V and J genes are TRBV6-1 and TRBJ1-3, with a weak D call TRBD1 (6 bases). V lost 6 bases, J lost 2 bases, and 20 bases lay in between. The CDR3 consists of 17 residues. Germline V gene lookup returns CDR1 MNHNS and CDR2 SASEGT. The CDR3 coding sequence is TGTGCCAGCAGAGGGGGTTTCGCATCTCCAACTGGAAACACCATATATTTT. This sequence encodes CASRGGFASPTGNTIYF.

In its sample, this clonotype was seen a few times. The V call is TRBV3-1, the J call TRBJ2-7; D call uncertain. This CDR3 contains 14 residues. Trimming shortened V by 0 bases and J by 1 base, and 7 bases separated the two germline ends. Looked up from germline, CDR1 is LGHDT and CDR2 is YNNKEL (reference sequence). Here the CDR3 reads CASSQEGQSYEQYF. The CDR3 region has the DNA TGTGCCAGCAGCCAAGAAGGCCAGTCCTACGAGCAGTACTTC.

This clonotype was counted many times. The CDR3 region is CASAPGQPWLNTEAFF. The CDR3 nucleotides read TGTGCCAGCGCTCCGGGACAGCCTTGGTTGAACACTGAAGCTTTCTTT. The J gene is TRBJ1-1, the V gene TRBV27; 7 positions match TRBD1. V gave up 8 bases and J gave up 0 bases; unmatched junction bases: 12. CDR1 and CDR2 from the germline V gene are MNHEY and SMNVEV (reference sequence). The CDR3 loop spans 16 amino acids.

This clonotype was seen many times. The genes are TRBV2 and TRBJ1-2; 7 positions match TRBD1. The CDR3 covers 13 residues. V shed 7 bases and J 2 bases; nucleotides not matched to a gene: 4. The germline CDR1 and CDR2 sequences are SNHLY and FYNNEI. The CDR3, as DNA: TGTGCCAGCAAAAGGGACAGCAACTATGGCTACACCTTC. Protein: CASKRDSNYGYTF.

This clonotype was detected only a few times. V gene TRBV20-1 combines with J gene TRBJ1-2; no clear D gene. The V gene's germline CDR1 is DFQATT and CDR2 SNEGSKA (reference sequence). This CDR3 region has 12 residues. V was pared by 5 bases and J by 8 bases, with 15 bases between. Here the CDR3 DNA reads TGCAGTGCTTTCGATACCGTTGGCGGCTACACCTTC. Amino acids: CSAFDTVGGYTF.

In its sample, this clonotype was seen many times. The rearrangement links TRBV28 to TRBJ1-3; D is unclear. From germline, CDR1 is MDHEN and CDR2 SYDVKM. The CDR3 contains 15 residues. V gave up 5 bases and J gave up 0 bases, with 11 bases separating them. The CDR3 here is CASSPVDHSGNTIYF. Written as DNA, the CDR3 is TGTGCCAGCAGTCCGGTAGACCACTCTGGAAACACCATATATTTT.

This clonotype came up a few times. The gene calls are TRBV30 and TRBJ1-5; the D gene is possibly TRBD1 (5 bases). Germline V gene sequence: CDR1 GTSNPN, CDR2 SVGIG (reference sequence). This CDR3 is built from 13 residues. Trimming left V 3 bases short and J 5 bases short, with 11 bases between. CDR3 sequence (DNA): TGTGCCTGGAGCAAGGGGCTGGATCAGCCCCAGCATTTT. Protein product: CAWSKGLDQPQHF. The complete variable domain, with remaining parts taken from reference TRBV30 and TRBJ1-5, reads SQTIHQWPATLVQPVGSPLSLECTVEGTSNPNLYWYRQAAGRGLQLLFYSVGIGQISSEVPQNLSASRPQDRQFILSSKKLLLSDSGFYLCAWSKGLDQPQHFGDGTRLSIL.

This clonotype was seen at least ten times. The V gene is TRBV20-1, the J gene TRBJ2-5; D unclear. Trimming pared 6 bases from V and 5 bases from J, leaving 13 bases between. The germline CDR1 and CDR2 sequences are DFQATT and SNEGSKA (reference sequence). The CDR3 totals 12 residues. The CDR3 loop is CSADNTAETQYF. In DNA form, the CDR3 reads TGCAGTGCCGACAATACGGCGGAGACCCAGTACTTC.

This rearrangement joins TRBV6-2 or TRBV6-3 to TRBJ1-1; weak D call: TRBD1 (5 bases). Trimming removed 5 bases from V and 4 bases from J, with 14 bases in between. This CDR3 contains 14 residues. Germline V gene data show CDR1 as MNHEY and CDR2 as SVGEGT. The DNA of the CDR3 is TGTGCCAGCAGTCCAGGGTTGGAGAGCACTGAAGCTTTCTTT. Translated: CASSPGLESTEAFF.

Regarding this clonotype: A much larger clone sits a single nucleotide away, making a read error possible. The chain uses TRBV28 and TRBJ1-2, with D perhaps matching TRBD1 (5 bases). This CDR3 contains 13 residues. Germline V gene data show CDR1 as MDHEN and CDR2 as SYDVKM. In DNA, the CDR3 is TGTGCCGTCCCTCACCGGGGCGACTATGACTACACCTTC. It translates to CAVPHRGDYDYTF.

This sequence joins TRBV19 and TRBJ1-1; the D gene is possibly TRBD1 (5 bases). The CDR3 loop spans 13 amino acids. Trimming shortened V by 7 bases and J by 2 bases, and 11 bases separated the two germline ends. Germline CDR1 LNHDA, CDR2 SQIVND (reference sequence). The CDR3 loop is CASTRGFNTEAFF. CDR3 DNA sequence: TGTGCCAGTACGAGGGGATTCAACACTGAAGCTTTCTTT.

Many counts were recorded for this clonotype. One junction end disagrees with the germline gene, perhaps due to a read error. The genes are TRBV28 and TRBJ1-1; possible D gene TRBD1, 5 bases. This CDR3 spans 13 amino acids. The germline V gene has CDR1 MDHEN and CDR2 SYDVKM. The CDR3 coding sequence is TGTGCCAGCAGTCGACAGCCCAACATTGAAGCTTTCTTT. It encodes CASSRQPNIEAFF.

The gene calls are TRBV28 and TRBJ2-3; D may be TRBD1 (6 bases). Germline V gene sequence: CDR1 MDHEN, CDR2 SYDVKM. Trimming removed 4 bases at V and 1 base at J, with 15 bases between. CDR3 length equals 16 residues. The CDR3 spells CASSSAPGQRTDTQYF. CDR3 bases: TGTGCCAGCAGTTCCGCACCGGGACAACGCACAGATACGCAGTATTTT.

Comment on this clonotype: A clone one base away is much larger, so this may be a read error. The gene calls are TRBV6-1 and TRBJ1-1; 7 bases match TRBD1. CDR3 length: 16 residues. The V gene's germline CDR1 is MNHNS and CDR2 SASEGT. This CDR3 reads CTSRSDRQSDNTEAFF. The CDR3 DNA reads TGTACCAGCAGATCGGACAGGCAATCTGATAACACTGAAGCTTTCTTT.

This clonotype was picked up many times. The V gene is TRBV2, the J gene TRBJ1-2, with D unclear. From germline, CDR1 is SNHLY and CDR2 FYNNEI. The CDR3 is made up of 15 amino acids. Trimming took off 6 bases at V and 8 bases at J, with 22 bases between the two ends. The CDR3 protein is CASSWWTAPKWGYTF. In DNA form, the CDR3 reads TGTGCCAGCAGCTGGTGGACGGCCCCGAAGTGGGGCTACACCTTC.

This clonotype was counted many times. V gene TRBV2 combines with J gene TRBJ1-5; 10 nucleotides align to TRBD1. The V and J ends lost 6 bases and 6 bases, in that order; junction bases with no gene match: 5. Germline CDR1 reads SNHLY; CDR2 reads FYNNEI. The CDR3 has 14 residues. The CDR3 DNA sequence: TGTGCCAGCAGGGACAGGGGGGAGGGTCAGCCCCAGCATTTT. It is translated as CASRDRGEGQPQHF.

In its sample, this clonotype was seen once. CDR3 coding DNA: TGTGCCAGCAGTCCCCCAGGGGGGGATACGCAGTATTTT. The encoded protein is CASSPPGGDTQYF. The chain combines TRBV27 with TRBJ2-3, with TRBD1 as a possible D gene (7 bases). Looked up from germline, CDR1 is MNHEY and CDR2 is SMNVEV (reference sequence). Trimming stripped 5 bases from V and 6 bases from J, with 12 bases between. The CDR3 sequence is 13 residues long.

This clonotype was observed at least ten times. The V gene is TRBV5-1, the J gene TRBJ1-2; no definite D call. Germline loops: CDR1 SGHRS, CDR2 YFSETQ. V was pared by 4 bases and J by 8 bases, with 9 bases between. The CDR3 has 11 residues. The CDR3 reads CASSPGDGYTF. The CDR3 nucleotides read TGCGCCAGCAGCCCGGGAGACGGCTACACCTTC.

This clonotype came up a few times. J is TRBJ2-5 and V is TRBV9; maybe TRBD2 (6 bases). Germline V gene data show CDR1 as SGDLS and CDR2 as YYNGEE. CDR3 size: 15 residues. The germline V and J ends were trimmed by 0 bases and 1 base, with 10 bases remaining between them. CDR3 sequence (DNA): TGTGCCAGCAGCGTAGCGGTGACTAGCCAAGAGACCCAGTACTTC. Protein product: CASSVAVTSQETQYF.

This clonotype was seen many times. The chain uses TRBV28 and TRBJ1-5; 8 bases match TRBD1. The CDR3 is 14 residues long. The J segment lost 2 bases and the V segment lost 9 bases, leaving 6 bases of the junction unmatched. The germline V gene has CDR1 MDHEN and CDR2 SYDVKM. The CDR3, as DNA: TGTGCCAGTAAACAGGGGGATGGCAATCAGCCCCAGCATTTT. It translates to CASKQGDGNQPQHF.

Many counts were recorded for this clonotype. The J gene is TRBJ2-7, the V gene TRBV6-2 or TRBV6-3; TRBD1 aligns across 7 bases. This CDR3 spans 14 amino acids. The trim removed 6 bases at V and 5 bases at J, leaving 10 bases unmatched. CDR1 MNHEY and CDR2 SVGEGT come from the germline V gene. CDR3 sequence: CASSQQGTADEQYF. CDR3 nucleotide sequence: TGTGCCAGCAGCCAACAGGGGACCGCGGACGAGCAGTACTTC.

This clonotype has at least ten counts. The rearrangement joins TRBV19 to TRBJ2-7; 9 bases line up with TRBD2. The CDR3 has 14 residues. Germline loops: CDR1 LNHDA, CDR2 SQIVND (reference sequence). V was pared by 3 bases and J by 3 bases, with 3 bases of the junction left unmatched. The CDR3 region has the DNA TGTGCCAGTAGTATCGGGACTAGCTTCTACGAGCAGTACTTC. It translates to CASSIGTSFYEQYF.

The V call is TRBV27, the J call TRBJ2-1; either TRBD1 or TRBD2 may fit D (5 bases each). The CDR3 runs 14 residues. Trimming cost V 6 bases and J 5 bases, with 14 bases left between them. Germline loops: CDR1 MNHEY, CDR2 SMNVEV (reference sequence). The CDR3 DNA follows: TGTGCCAGCAGACAAATCTTGGGGGACAATGAGCAGTTCTTC. This sequence encodes CASRQILGDNEQFF.

About this clonotype: This likely reflects a read error, since a far larger clone is one base away. The V call is TRBV12-3 or TRBV12-4, the J call TRBJ2-1; 10 nucleotides match TRBD2. Matching the DNA end better, TRBJ2-5 makes the J call doubtful. The CDR3 totals 17 residues. CDR3 protein: CASSSALSGRNQGTQYF. CDR3 coding DNA: TGTGCCAGCAGTTCGGCACTTAGCGGGAGGAACCAAGGGACCCAGTACTTC.